These 21 T cell receptor beta chains were sequenced from one sample in a study of identical twins' blood T cells. Each CDR3 protein gets one entry after TCRdb re-called the 5' RACE reads with MiXCR. This sample has roughly 340,000 distinct CDR3 sequences; over 25% occur once, and the top ten carry about 6%. The material sequenced was PBMCs. These TCRs come from a woman aged 18 to 55 in good health.

As to this clonotype: This could be a read error, since a much larger clone is one nucleotide away. This chain links TRBV20-1 with TRBJ1-1; tentatively, D is TRBD1 (5 bases). CDR1 is DFQATT and CDR2 is SNEGSKA in the germline V gene (reference sequence). The V end was cut by 0 bases, the J end by 1 base, with 12 bases between. This CDR3 has 15 residues. The CDR3 nucleotides are TGCAGTGCTAGAGAGGCAGGGAGGGCGAACACTGAAGCTTTCTTT. It is translated as CSAREAGRANTEAFF.

This clonotype has just a few counts. The gene calls are TRBV28 and TRBJ1-2; 7 bases map to TRBD1. CDR3 length: 16 residues. The trim removed 6 bases at V and 4 bases at J, leaving 14 bases unmatched. Per the germline V gene, CDR1 is MDHEN and CDR2 is SYDVKM. The CDR3 spells CASSPGQTSLFYGYTF. CDR3 coding DNA: TGTGCCAGCAGCCCGGGACAGACCAGCCTGTTCTATGGCTACACCTTC.

The chain has TRBV9 and TRBJ2-1, with 10 bases that match TRBD2. The V gene end was trimmed by 4 bases and the J gene end by 6 bases; junction bases not matched to a gene: 10. CDR1 is SGDLS, CDR2 YYNGEE, per germline. CDR3 size: 16 residues. The CDR3: CASSTITSGACNEQFF. The CDR3 bases are TGTGCCAGCAGCACAATTACTAGCGGGGCTTGCAATGAGCAGTTCTTC.

A few counts support this clonotype. V gene TRBV9 combines with J gene TRBJ2-3, with 8 bases identical to TRBD1. With V trimmed by 1 base and J by 6 bases, 4 bases remained unmatched. Looked up from germline, CDR1 is SGDLS and CDR2 is YYNGEE. CDR3 length: 14 residues. As DNA, the CDR3 is TGTGCCAGCAGCGTATTCTACAGGGGGGATACGCAGTATTTT. This sequence encodes CASSVFYRGDTQYF. The full variable domain, with the rest looked up from reference TRBV9 and TRBJ2-3, is DSGVTQTPKHLITATGQRVTLRCSPRSGDLSVYWYQQSLDQGLQFLIQYYNGEERAKGNILERFSAQQFPDLHSELNLSSLELGDSALYFCASSVFYRGDTQYFGPGTRLTVL.

Note on this clonotype: A much larger clone lies one base from this, so it may be a read error. V usage is TRBV10-3 and J usage is TRBJ2-1; 11 positions match TRBD2. V lost 11 bases, J lost 6 bases, and 3 bases stayed unmatched. Germline lookup yields CDR1 ENHRY and CDR2 SYGVKD. The CDR3 totals 12 residues. CDR3 nucleotides: TGTGCCGTTAGCGGGAGGGGCAATGAGCAGTTCTTC. This translates into CAVSGRGNEQFF.

V is TRBV11-2 and J is TRBJ1-1; D unresolved. CDR3 size: 14 residues. V was pared by 2 bases and J by 5 bases, with 12 bases between. Germline CDR1 and CDR2: SGHAT and FQNNGV. This CDR3 is CASSLHRTGTEAFF. In DNA form, the CDR3 reads TGTGCCAGCAGCTTACACCGGACTGGGACTGAAGCTTTCTTT.

With regard to this clonotype: With a much larger clone just one base away, this may be a read error. The chain carries TRBV20-1 and TRBJ1-1; D perhaps matches TRBD1 (6 bases). V gave up 4 bases and J gave up 1 base, with 13 bases separating them. This CDR3 is built from 14 residues. Looked up from germline, CDR1 is DFQATT and CDR2 is SNEGSKA (reference sequence). The CDR3 DNA sequence: TGCAGTGCTATAGAGGGGGGAGGGAACACTGAAGCTTTCTTT. Residues: CSAIEGGGNTEAFF.

The CDR3 nucleotides are TGTGCCAGCAGTTTTCCGATAGCGGGACACGAATCCAATGAGCAGTTCTTC. Its translation: CASSFPIAGHESNEQFF. The chain employs TRBV6-2 or TRBV6-3 and TRBJ2-1, with 8 bases fitting TRBD2. The ends lost 4 bases at V and 6 bases at J; junction bases unmatched: 14. CDR1 is MNHEY and CDR2 is SVGEGT in the germline V gene. The CDR3 spans 17 residues.

The chain recombines TRBV2 with TRBJ2-7; D not resolved. The CDR3 loop spans 15 amino acids. Looked up from germline, CDR1 is SNHLY and CDR2 is FYNNEI. V gave up 7 bases and J gave up 7 bases, with 23 bases separating them. CDR3 sequence (DNA): TGTGCCAGCATTTCCAGCTTTAGTGGGGTGGTGGAGCAGTACTTC. This sequence encodes CASISSFSGVVEQYF.

The chain joins TRBV9 to TRBJ2-3; D may be TRBD2 (6 bases). This CDR3 comprises 15 residues. The V and J ends lost 0 bases and 2 bases respectively, with 10 bases between them. The germline V gene encodes CDR1 SGDLS and CDR2 YYNGEE. This chain's CDR3 is CASSVGIAVTDTQYF. Here the CDR3 DNA reads TGTGCCAGCAGCGTAGGAATAGCGGTCACAGATACGCAGTATTTT.

About this clonotype: A read error may account for a junction end that differs from germline. The chain employs TRBV5-1 and TRBJ1-3, with unresolved D. Germline values: CDR1 SGHRS, CDR2 YFSETQ. The length of the CDR3 is 17 residues. The CDR3 loop reads CASSSPAEDVSGNAIYF. CDR3 nucleotide sequence: TGCGCCAGCAGCTCCCCGGCTGAGGACGTCTCTGGAAACGCCATATATTTT.

The CDR3 DNA sequence: TGTGCCAGCAGCCCCCGGCGGGGGAACACAGATACGCAGTATTTT. Translation gives CASSPRRGNTDTQYF. The chain carries TRBV5-4 and TRBJ2-3; 7 nucleotides match TRBD2. CDR3 size: 15 residues. V lost 4 bases and J lost 2; bases outside the gene matches: 7. CDR1 and CDR2 (germline): SGHNT, YYREEE (reference sequence).

The chain combines TRBV5-1 with TRBJ1-1; possible D gene TRBD1, 5 bases. V was cut by 1 base and J by 0 bases, with 13 bases left in between. The CDR3 is 16 amino acids. Germline lookup yields CDR1 SGHRS and CDR2 YFSETQ. This CDR3 reads CASSLMSGRVNTEAFF. CDR3 coding DNA: TGCGCCAGCAGCTTGATGTCAGGGCGTGTGAACACTGAAGCTTTCTTT.

On this clonotype itself: Given the absence of the conserved phenylalanine or tryptophan at the CDR3 end, a read error is likely. The V call is TRBV12-3 or TRBV12-4, the J call TRBJ1-3; D remains ambiguous. Trimming took 10 bases from V and 0 from J, leaving 7 bases between them. CDR3 length: 12 amino acids. CDR3 sequence: CAIQSSGNTIYS. DNA of the CDR3: TGTGCCATCCAGTCCTCTGGAAACACCATATATTCT.

The sample holds a few counts of this clonotype. The chain links TRBV11-2 to TRBJ2-1; D is perhaps TRBD1 or TRBD2 (6 bases each). This CDR3 contains 12 residues. The V end was cut by 3 bases, the J end by 12 bases, with 12 bases between. Germline values: CDR1 SGHAT, CDR2 FQNNGV. The CDR3: CASSFQGRGQFF. The CDR3 coding sequence is TGTGCCAGCAGCTTTCAGGGGCGGGGGCAGTTCTTC. Looking up the rest from reference TRBV11-2 and TRBJ2-1 gives the full variable domain: EAGVAQSPRYKIIEKRQSVAFWCNPISGHATLYWYQQILGQGPKLLIQFQNNGVVDDSQLPKDRFSAERLKGVDSTLKIQPAKLEDSAVYLCASSFQGRGQFFGPGTRLTVL.

The rearrangement links TRBV19 to TRBJ1-2; TRBD1 matches 7 bases. The germline CDR1 and CDR2 sequences are LNHDA and SQIVND (reference sequence). V was clipped by 6 bases and J by 2 bases; unmatched bases: 12. The CDR3 length is 16 residues. The CDR3 loop reads CASRSMSETGNYGYTF. For the CDR3, the DNA is TGTGCCAGTAGATCTATGTCTGAGACAGGGAACTATGGCTACACCTTC. The full variable domain, its missing parts supplied by reference TRBV19 and TRBJ1-2, is DGGITQSPKYLFRKEGQNVTLSCEQNLNHDAMYWYRQDPGQGLRLIYYSQIVNDFQKGDIAEGYSVSREKKESFPLTVTSAQKNPTAFYLCASRSMSETGNYGYTFGSGTRLTVV.

This clonotype was seen a few times. The J gene is TRBJ2-3, the V gene TRBV29-1; 9 bases line up with TRBD2. V lost 7 bases to trimming and J lost 6 bases; unmatched junction nucleotides: 11. Germline V gene sequence: CDR1 SQVTM, CDR2 ANQGSEA. The CDR3 consists of 14 residues. The CDR3 region has the DNA TGCAGCGCAAAGGGCGGGGGGGCACCTGATACGCAGTATTTT. Translation: CSAKGGGAPDTQYF.

In its sample, this clonotype was seen a few times. V and J are TRBV9 and TRBJ2-1; tentatively, D is TRBD1 (6 bases). Germline V lookup: CDR1 SGDLS, CDR2 YYNGEE. The CDR3 covers 14 residues. The V and J ends lost 0 bases and 7 bases respectively, with 11 bases between them. CDR3 nucleotides: TGTGCCAGCAGCGTAGTGGAAAGGGGGAATGAGCAGTTCTTC. It yields the protein CASSVVERGNEQFF.

Worth noting for this clonotype: A read error may be the cause here, since a much bigger clone is one base away. In DNA form, the CDR3 reads TGTGCCAGCAGTGAACTGGACTTTGGCTACACCTTC. Amino acid sequence: CASSELDFGYTF. The V gene is TRBV2, the J gene TRBJ1-2; D is unresolved. Trimming removed 2 bases from V and 7 bases from J, with 8 bases in between. Germline assignment: CDR1 SNHLY and CDR2 FYNNEI. The CDR3 totals 12 residues.

The gene calls are TRBV6-2 or TRBV6-3 and TRBJ1-4; D is ambiguous. Germline CDR1 and CDR2: MNHEY and SVGEGT. V lost 2 bases to trimming and J lost 7 bases, with 20 bases between them. The CDR3 extends over 17 amino acids. The CDR3 DNA follows: TGTGCCAGCAGTTACCAGTTCAACAGACTTCAGAGTGAAAAACTGTTTTTT. It encodes CASSYQFNRLQSEKLFF.

The CDR3 DNA sequence: TGCAGTATCTCGATAGGGAAAACTGAAGCTTTCTTT. Amino acids: CSISIGKTEAFF. V gene TRBV20-1 combines with J gene TRBJ1-1; D call uncertain. V was cut by 8 bases and J by 5 bases, with 15 bases left in between. Per germline, CDR1 DFQATT and CDR2 SNEGSKA (reference sequence). The CDR3 is 12 residues long.